Shown below are 3 T cell receptor beta chains from a single sample sequenced in a study of cytomegalovirus exposure and HLA in healthy donors. Primers included in the PCR were 60 Vbeta and 13 Jbeta primers. Assay used: immunoSEQ multiplex PCR; TCRdb lists only in-frame clones, some missing. This sample has about 150,000 clones, with 74% found just once. The sequencing sample was made of PBMCs. The receptor source for this set is a man aged 18 to 30 in good health and CMV-seropositive.

This clone was found a few times. The chain uses TRBV28 and TRBJ1-1; D is unresolved. Trimming shortened V by 3 bases and J by 3 bases, and 14 bases separated the two germline ends. The CDR3 consists of 15 residues. The germline CDR1 and CDR2 sequences are MDHEN and SYDVKM. CDR3 in amino acids: CASSFGRLMDTEAFF. The CDR3 DNA is TGTGCCAGCAGTTTCGGCAGGCTCATGGACACTGAAGCTTTCTTT.

The chain joins TRBV7-8 to TRBJ2-7, with 7 nucleotides matching TRBD2. The CDR3 covers 16 residues. The J segment lost 4 bases and the V segment lost 5 bases, leaving 14 bases of the junction unmatched. Germline loops: CDR1 SGHVS, CDR2 FQNEAQ. Here the CDR3 DNA reads TGTGCCAGCAGCCCCTCGCGGAGCGGGACCTTGTACGAGCAGTACTTC. It specifies CASSPSRSGTLYEQYF.

The CDR3 reads CAISETKTGLAKNIQYF. The CDR3 bases are TGTGCCATCAGTGAGACGAAGACAGGGTTAGCCAAAAACATTCAGTACTTC. The chain couples TRBV10-3 to TRBJ2-4; 7 bases match TRBD1. There are 17 residues in the CDR3. The ends lost 2 bases at V and 0 bases at J; junction bases unmatched: 7. Germline V lookup: CDR1 ENHRY, CDR2 SYGVKD.